This T cell receptor beta chain derives from a study of T cells in Graves' hyperthyroidism and ophthalmopathy (dated by TCRdb to about 2019). Looking at the study overall: Peripheral blood was collected at initial diagnosis, before any treatment. To identify distinguishing TCR V-J signatures, a discovery cohort of 95 to 100 patients was used, comprising 43 with Graves' ophthalmopathy and around 60 with stable Graves' hyperthyroidism. An independent validation cohort of 18 to 20 hyperthyroidism patients and over 15 patients who later progressed to ophthalmopathy tested prospective prediction of ophthalmopathy. The 75 to 100 discovery patients were randomly split 7:3 into training and test sets. The study also compared thyroid tissue and blood T-cell repertoires from five or six Graves' hyperthyroidism patients. After blood sampling, hyperthyroidism patients were treated with methimazole at a starting dose of 30 mg daily, and ophthalmopathy patients were treated with high-dose intravenous methylprednisolone. The paper reports TCR Vbeta CDR3 sequencing of about 140 peripheral blood samples: 43 ophthalmopathy, under 80 hyperthyroidism and some 17 progressor patients.

Amplification of TCR beta CDR3 regions was carried out from RNA transcripts. The TCR CDR3 was subjected to a first round of RT-PCR using the HTBI primer set and the Qiagen OneStep RT-PCR kit. Libraries were constructed in a second round of multiplex PCR, after which size selection and purification were carried out. Sequencing of the libraries was done on an Illumina HiSeq2000 using paired-end 100 bp reads. The study's processing was this. SOAPnuke was used to process the raw data, removing reads that contained adapters or uncalled bases, had a mean Phred below 15, or lacked an exact match to the constant primer or identifier. High-quality paired reads were merged with COPE v1.2.5, and unique nucleotide sequences were defined as clonotypes. Clonotypes were aligned to IMGT TRBV, TRBD and TRBJ reference segments using MiTCR v1.1. Only V-J combinations with frequency above 0.0001, covering about 99% of repertoires, were analysed. A TCS score was defined as the ratio of F50 (clonal expansion) to E x V (chaos), with BLOSUM62-based TCRdist applied between CDR3 peptides within each V-J. Welch's t-statistics and random forest reduced 500 to 650 V-J features to 10 to 15, which were used in a naive Bayes classifier (R e1071). The public reads were quality trimmed at Q25 with fastp and then assembled into clones with MiXCR by TCRdb, keeping productive beta chains. Every CDR3 protein is listed once, alongside the most common genes and DNA of its rows. The V and J calls come from TCRdb's annotation, not from the publication. The sample table shows roughly 600,000 distinct CDR3 sequences, and more than 12% are seen once. The ten largest clones represent under 15% of the sample.

V is pruned by 0 bases and J by 0 bases, leaving 3 bases of the junction without a gene match. The germline V gene supplies CDR1 LGHNA and CDR2 YSLEER. The CDR3 starts with the cysteine, ends with the phenylalanine, and has 18 residues. Only CDR3 DNA is held: 54 bases, read in frame from base 1. This clonotype was recorded at least ten times. Its recognized antigen is unknown. No base quality information exists; no much larger clone differs at one position. What the study reported, not specific to this receptor: A 13 V-J signature model separated ophthalmopathy from stable hyperthyroidism, with nearly 90% sensitivity and about 81% specificity in cross-validation and 80%/75% in testing. In validation, the model predicted progression to ophthalmopathy a median of roughly six months before onset, with approximately 70% sensitivity and just under 75% specificity. Blood samples also contained most of the expanded thyroid clonotypes (frequency above 0.001), which suggests that blood repertoires may reflect thyroid immune responses. Sample size was not statistically predetermined, and blinding of investigators to group allocation was not performed.

Moderately to severely active disease, a Clinical Activity Score of at least 3, a NOSPECS grade of at least 4, and a duration under 3 months were present in ophthalmopathy patients. Exclusion was applied to patients with uncontrolled infections, other autoimmune diseases, pregnancy or lactation. Clinical symptoms, serum thyroxine and TRAb, thyroid ultrasound, and orbital computed tomography formed the basis for the diagnoses. PBMCs were separated from roughly 10 ml of fresh peripheral blood using Ficoll-Paque density gradient centrifugation. Trizol reagent was used to extract total RNA, and RNA quality was then checked on an Agilent 2100 Bioanalyzer.

The chain employs TRBV4-3 and TRBJ2-3; 13 bases in between match TRBD2. The TCR originated in a woman aged 45-59 years with Graves' ophthalmopathy. Input material: blood. The CDR3 here reads CASSQELGLAGSTDTQYF. The DNA sequence follows: TGCGCCAGCAGCCAAGAACTGGGACTAGCGGGAAGCACAGATACGCAGTATTTT.